This passage covers 10 T cell receptor beta chains from one sample sequenced in a study of blood T cells in healthy people across ages. The second PCR ran about 6 to 12 cycles with a sample-barcoded 5' primer and J-beta primers. TCRdb recomputed calls from the 5' RACE reads with MiXCR, one row per CDR3 protein. The top ten hold 9.4% of the sample, which has some 760,000 distinct CDR3 sequences, 20% to 25% seen once. Separately, the same data were catalogued under a study of T cells of mothers and their children.

The sample consisted of blood. Receptors were obtained from a boy aged 5-17 years in good health.

This clonotype has only a few counts. The chain couples TRBV29-1 to TRBJ2-3, with D unresolved. Germline V CDR1 and CDR2: SQVTM, ANQGSEA. This CDR3 comprises 13 residues. V dropped 4 bases and J dropped 2 bases, with 10 bases sitting between them. The chain's CDR3 is CSVALRFTDTQYF. The CDR3 nucleotides are TGCAGCGTTGCGTTACGGTTCACAGATACGCAGTATTTT.

The V gene is TRBV20-1, the J gene TRBJ2-1, with D possibly TRBD2 on 5 matching bases. Germline assignment: CDR1 DFQATT and CDR2 SNEGSKA (reference sequence). This CDR3 spans 18 amino acids. V shed 4 bases and J shed 1 base, with 23 bases lying between them. CDR3: CSATANRGTPGSYNEQFF. DNA for the CDR3: TGCAGTGCTACCGCGAATCGGGGTACCCCCGGTTCCTACAATGAGCAGTTCTTC.

This clonotype was observed a few times. This sequence joins TRBV11-2 and TRBJ2-5; TRBD2 is a possible D gene (5 bases). The CDR3 sequence is 16 residues long. Trimming stripped 2 bases from V and 0 bases from J, with 13 bases between. In germline, CDR1 is SGHAT, CDR2 FQNNGV. Written as DNA, the CDR3 is TGTGCCAGCAGCTTAATGATTAGCGCAAACCAAGAGACCCAGTACTTC. Translating it yields CASSLMISANQETQYF.

This clonotype occurred a few times. The rearrangement uses TRBV3-1 and TRBJ2-7, with 9 positions matching TRBD2. V gave up 2 bases and J gave up 4 bases; unmatched junction bases: 6. CDR3 size: 15 residues. Germline-derived CDR1 and CDR2 are LGHDT and YNNKEL (reference sequence). The DNA of the CDR3 is TGTGCCAGCAGCCAAACCGGGACTAGCAGATACGAGCAGTACTTC. The encoded protein is CASSQTGTSRYEQYF.

The chain carries TRBV6-6 and TRBJ2-3; 7 nucleotides line up with TRBD2. This CDR3 comprises 16 residues. V lost 8 bases to trimming and J lost 0 bases; unmatched junction nucleotides: 11. Germline V gene sequence: CDR1 MNHNY, CDR2 SVGAGI (reference sequence). Here the CDR3 reads CASLQRSGASTDTQYF. The CDR3 DNA is TGTGCCAGCTTACAGAGAAGCGGGGCTAGCACAGATACGCAGTATTTT.

This rearrangement joins TRBV5-1 to TRBJ1-2; D uncertain. This CDR3 spans 11 amino acids. With 0 bases removed from V and 8 bases from J, the gap between germline ends came to 5 bases. CDR1 SGHRS and CDR2 YFSETQ come from the germline V gene. CDR3: CASSLEGGYTF. CDR3 in DNA: TGCGCCAGCAGCTTGGAGGGCGGCTACACCTTC.

This rearrangement joins TRBV5-5 to TRBJ2-5; D uncertain. CDR1 and CDR2 from the germline V gene are SGHKS and YYEKEE (reference sequence). The V end was cut by 3 bases, the J end by 5 bases, with 17 bases between. The CDR3 is made up of 15 amino acids. CDR3 in amino acids: CASSSSSSLGETQYF. DNA for the CDR3: TGTGCCAGCAGCTCCAGTTCCTCCCTCGGGGAGACCCAGTACTTC.

In its sample, this clonotype was seen a few times. V and J are TRBV6-6 and TRBJ2-4, with 8 bases fitting TRBD1. CDR3 length: 15 amino acids. The V segment lost 5 bases and the J segment 2 bases; nucleotides outside the gene matches: 5. Germline values: CDR1 MNHNY, CDR2 SVGAGI (reference sequence). The CDR3 DNA reads TGTGCCAGCAGTGACCGGACAGGGACCAAAAACATTCAGTACTTC. Translation: CASSDRTGTKNIQYF.

There are a few counts of this clonotype. This rearrangement joins TRBV7-9 to TRBJ2-5, with 9 bases matching TRBD1. The CDR3 length is 15 residues. Trimming cost V 1 base and J 5 bases; bases outside gene matches: 5. Per germline, CDR1 SEHNR and CDR2 FQNEAQ (reference sequence). CDR3 in DNA: TGTGCCAGCAGCTTAGAACAGGGGGCTTATGAGACCCAGTACTTC. It encodes CASSLEQGAYETQYF.

CDR3 sequence reads: CSASPGQGSYNEQFF. Written as DNA, the CDR3 is TGCAGTGCTAGCCCGGGACAGGGGTCCTACAATGAGCAGTTCTTC. This chain connects TRBV20-1 to TRBJ2-1; 10 nucleotides agree with TRBD1. Germline V gene sequence: CDR1 DFQATT, CDR2 SNEGSKA (reference sequence). J gave up 1 base and V 3 bases, and 3 bases lay outside the gene matches. The CDR3 contains 15 residues.